The clone carrying this TCR beta chain was detected only a few times. What it recognizes is unknown. The data belong to a study of OX40 agonist ivuxolimab in advanced cancers. Study overall: Every 2 weeks, patients got intravenous ivuxolimab at one of six dose levels (0.01-10 mg/kg). A partial response was reached by three patients: one with hepatocellular carcinoma and two with cutaneous melanoma.

Here immunoSEQ multiplex PCR was the method, and the copy in TCRdb shows in-frame clones only, minus some. This table has over 65,000 clones, around 92% appearing once. Overall study results and limits: In CD8+ T cells, expanded clones were on average more numerous than in CD4+.

Germline CDR1 and CDR2: LGHNA and YNFKEQ. V lost 1 base and J lost 5, with 8 bases in between. CDR3 length equals 13 residues. The sequences come from CD4+ or CD8+ T cells sorted from blood, collected in a trial of the OX40 agonist ivuxolimab. The TCR comes from an adult with an advanced solid tumor such as melanoma, head and neck, liver or kidney cancer. This chain uses TRBV4-2 with TRBJ1-2; D gene ambiguous. The CDR3 bases are TGTGCCAGCAGCCAAGGTCTGCCATATGGCTACACCTTC. This translates into CASSQGLPYGYTF.